This T cell receptor (beta chain) is drawn from a study of T cells after yellow fever vaccination. Whole-study findings and limits: Post-booster repertoires again held most primary-vaccination clones (about 95% CD4, 75% to 90% CD8).

From germline, CDR1 is DFQATT and CDR2 SNEGSKA (reference sequence). Deletions cut 7 bases from V and 0 bases from J, with 13 bases between. This CDR3 spans 14 amino acids. TCRdb redid the calling of the 5' RACE reads with MiXCR, one entry per CDR3 protein. The table includes roughly 160,000 distinct CDR3 sequences, under 7.5% detected once. There are many counts of this clonotype. Its antigen is unidentified. This chain joins TRBV20-1 and TRBJ2-4; D is perhaps TRBD1 or TRBD2 (6 bases each). This material consisted of CD4+ T cells sorted from PBMCs, taken more than 4 days after the first yellow fever vaccination. The receptor was isolated from a man aged 18-30 years who received the YFV17D yellow fever vaccine. The CDR3 DNA reads TGCAGTGTGGGGGGCGGGCTAGCCAAAAACATTCAGTACTTC. Protein product: CSVGGGLAKNIQYF.